This section outlines one T cell receptor (beta chain) sequence together with its context. No antigen is known for it. Base quality data are lacking; no much larger clone is found one base away. The record originates from a study of blood T cell repertoires in COVID-19 (dated by TCRdb to 2018 to 2021). Turning to the overall study: Samples from collaborators originated in the United States, Italy and Spain and spanned both the acute and convalescent phases of COVID-19. Where available, HLA class I and class II types were obtained from metadata supplied by the sample provider rather than from assay-based typing. Nearly every sample came with metadata listing a de-identified subject ID, COVID-19 status, age in years and sex. The repertoires were made available in a free public database intended to serve as a resource for research on the immune response to SARS-CoV-2. The material from the prospective study consisted of cDNA or gDNA derived from T cells, B-cell-depleted T cells, or PBMCs. The dataset comprised deeply sampled blood TCRbeta repertoires from subjects exposed to, actively infected with, or recovered from COVID-19. The samples were drawn from the first 160 participants of the ongoing ImmuneRACE study and from some 1,300 subjects provided by 6 global collaborators.

Broad study findings and their caveats: The quantity of clinical and demographic metadata differed by source and by participant and was supplied without curation.

Whole blood was collected in K2EDTA tubes by collaborating institutions according to the institutions' own protocols. For TCRbeta analysis, collaborator samples were shipped as frozen whole blood, as isolated PBMCs, or as DNA extracted from either sample type. TCRbeta CDR3 regions were amplified from genomic DNA using the immunoSEQ Assay, a bias-controlled multiplex PCR. For the original study's pipeline: The number of nucleated cells in each sample was estimated by amplification of reference gene primers within the assay. Sequence reads were collapsed and filtered to measure the absolute abundance of every unique TCRbeta CDR3 rearrangement. For each sample, productive Simpson clonality was calculated as the square root of Simpson's diversity index across productive rearrangements. TCRdb stores this immuneACCESS table with in-frame sequences only. Part of the clones is absent; in the studies checked, under half of the shortfall reflects unresolved V genes, and no reason is known for the rest. That table gives V, J and clone size, and the DNA gave D and trimming. This sample gives 93,000 or so clones in total; over 85% of them show up just once. The top ten constitute roughly 18% of the sample.

At the junction V is shortened by 11 bases and J by 5 bases, with 12 bases in between. Including cysteine and phenylalanine, the CDR3 has 11 amino acids. Just CDR3 DNA is preserved here, 33 bases in frame from base 1. Looking up the germline V gene yields CDR1 MNHEY and CDR2 SVGAGI. The rearrangement combines TRBV6-5 with TRBJ2-5, and the D gene may be TRBD2, 6 bases matching. The sequenced sample was peripheral blood. The TCR originated in a woman older than 75 in a cohort sampled during active COVID-19. At the DNA level, the sequence is TGTGCCTCGTATGGGGGGGAGACCCAGTACTTC. Its protein is CASYGGETQYF.